Listed below are T cell receptor beta chains from one sample, sequenced in a study of control samples from healthy donors and cancer patients. Profiling relied on immunoSEQ multiplex PCR, and the TCRdb table lists in-frame clones only, not all of them. The data hold 110,000 to 150,000 clones, with about 93% observed a single time. Sequencing input: PBMCs. The receptors come from a man in his 60s with colorectal cancer. The CDR3 runs from the conserved cysteine through the conserved F or W. The D gene is left open where the match is weak. Rows may omit the clone size; those that give it use once, few, many or a size class.

j_call d_call clone_size v_call cdr3_aa cdr3_nt
TRBJ1-5 . few TRBV4-1 CASSLLVRAPSSNQPQHF TGCGCCAGCAGCCTCCTAGTAAGGGCACCCTCGAGCAATCAGCCCCAGCATTTT
TRBJ1-2 . . TRBV5-1 CASSLVWAGSGGYTF TGCGCCAGCAGCTTGGTTTGGGCAGGCTCCGGTGGCTACACCTTC
TRBJ2-7 . . TRBV10-3 CAISEGQVPYEQYF TGTGCCATCAGTGAAGGGCAGGTTCCCTACGAGCAGTACTTC
TRBJ2-5 TRBD1 . TRBV7-6 CASSLAGGGETQYF TGTGCCAGCAGCTTAGCAGGGGGCGGAGAGACCCAGTACTTC
TRBJ2-7 . . TRBV24-1 CATSGGTEQYF TGTGCCACCAGTGGCGGTACCGAGCAGTACTTC
TRBJ1-3 TRBD1 . TRBV4-1 CASRDRVYPGNTIYF TGCGCCAGCAGAGACAGGGTCTACCCTGGAAACACCATATATTTT
TRBJ2-7 . once TRBV5-5 CASSLGRLTSYEQYF TGTGCCAGCAGCTTGGGGCGCCTTACCTCCTACGAGCAGTACTTC
TRBJ2-7 . . TRBV3-1/TRBV3-2 CASSQGGLRNEQYF TGTGCCAGCAGCCAAGGGGGACTTAGGAACGAGCAGTACTTC
TRBJ2-2 TRBD1 . TRBV6-6 CASSPRTGRTGELFF TGTGCCAGCAGTCCCCGGACAGGGCGCACCGGGGAGCTGTTTTTT
TRBJ2-1 . . TRBV5-1 CASSPDSFGIHNEQFF TGCGCCAGCAGTCCCGACTCCTTCGGTATCCACAATGAGCAGTTCTTC
TRBJ2-4 . . TRBV27 CASSLGEARGNIQYF TGTGCCAGCAGTTTGGGGGAGGCCAGAGGAAACATTCAGTACTTC
TRBJ2-7 . . TRBV5-1 CASSPTSGSRSYEQYF TGCGCCAGCAGCCCAACCAGCGGCTCCCGCTCCTACGAGCAGTACTTC
TRBJ2-2 . . TRBV9 CASSVGGSNTGELFF TGTGCCAGCAGCGTAGGGGGGTCAAACACCGGGGAGCTGTTTTTT
TRBJ2-5 . . TRBV19 CASSIVGGRTQETQYF TGTGCCAGTAGTATAGTTGGGGGGCGAACCCAAGAGACCCAGTACTTC
TRBJ2-3 . . TRBV3-1/TRBV3-2 CASSGGAYTDTQYF TGTGCCAGCAGTGGCGGGGCCTACACAGATACGCAGTATTTT
TRBJ2-1 . . TRBV7-2 CASSLGGRSYNEQFF TGTGCCAGCAGCCTGGGCGGTCGCTCCTACAATGAGCAGTTCTTC
TRBJ1-6 . . TRBV4-3 CASSQDSAWVTPLHF TGCGCCAGCAGCCAAGATTCGGCATGGGTAACACCCCTCCACTTT
TRBJ2-7 TRBD1 . TRBV6-5 CASSIHRGTYEQYF TGTGCCAGCAGTATACACAGGGGCACCTACGAGCAGTACTTC
TRBJ2-1 . . TRBV7-7 CASSLASGAGDEQFF TGTGCCAGCAGCTTAGCATCGGGGGCAGGGGATGAGCAGTTCTTC
TRBJ1-6 . . TRBV11-2 CASSLGRGQKGSPLHF TGTGCCAGCAGCCTAGGGAGAGGGCAGAAAGGGTCACCCCTCCACTTT
TRBJ1-5 . . TRBV9 CASSANQPQHF TGTGCCAGCAGCGCCAATCAGCCCCAGCATTTT
TRBJ2-5 . once TRBV6-5 CASRYGGGSQETQYF TGTGCCAGCAGATACGGGGGAGGAAGCCAAGAGACCCAGTACTTC
TRBJ2-2 . . TRBV4-2 CASSQEGGGVTGELFF TGTGCCAGCAGCCAAGAAGGCGGTGGGGTCACCGGGGAGCTGTTTTTT
TRBJ2-5 . . TRBV25-1 CASSESHGRGSGETQYF TGTGCCAGCAGTGAATCTCATGGTCGCGGATCTGGGGAGACCCAGTACTTC
TRBJ2-1 TRBD2 once TRBV6-2/TRBV6-3 CASSYRSGLAGYNEQFF TGTGCCAGCAGTTACCGATCGGGACTAGCGGGGTACAATGAGCAGTTCTTC
TRBJ2-1 . . TRBV5-1 CASSLGRGPDEQFF TGCGCCAGCAGCTTAGGACGGGGGCCCGATGAGCAGTTCTTC
TRBJ1-3 TRBD1 once TRBV5-8 CASSEGQGNGNTIYF TGTGCCAGCAGCGAAGGACAGGGGAATGGAAACACCATATATTTT
TRBJ2-7 . . TRBV9 CASSVGTQGMGEQYF TGTGCCAGCAGCGTCGGGACCCAAGGAATGGGCGAGCAGTACTTC
TRBJ1-2 TRBD1 once TRBV19 CASTETGVYGYTF TGTGCCAGTACTGAGACAGGGGTCTATGGCTACACCTTC
TRBJ2-1 . once TRBV7-9 CASSLGARSNNEQFF TGTGCCAGCAGCTTGGGTGCACGGAGCAACAATGAGCAGTTCTTC
TRBJ1-4 TRBD1 once TRBV7-6 CASSQQGADEKLFF TGTGCCAGCAGCCAACAGGGGGCTGATGAAAAACTGTTTTTT
TRBJ2-1 . once TRBV5-6 CASSLRASRDEQFF TGTGCCAGCAGCTTGCGGGCAAGTAGAGATGAGCAGTTCTTC
TRBJ2-1 . . TRBV24-1 CATSEYTRSYNEQFF TGTGCCACCAGTGAGTACACCCGCTCCTACAATGAGCAGTTCTTC
TRBJ1-2 . . TRBV10-3 CAISESSRDYGYTF TGTGCCATCAGTGAGTCTAGCAGGGACTATGGCTACACCTTC
TRBJ1-3 . few TRBV28 CAAVADGNTIYF TGTGCCGCCGTCGCCGACGGAAACACCATATATTTT
TRBJ2-7 . . TRBV19 CASSNSGEQYF TGTGCCAGTAGTAATTCTGGTGAGCAGTACTTC
TRBJ1-1 . . TRBV29-1 CSVLSKGGGTEAFF TGCAGCGTCCTCAGTAAGGGGGGAGGGACTGAAGCTTTCTTT
TRBJ1-5 . . TRBV6-1 CASSEGAGDQPQHF TGTGCCAGCAGTGAAGGGGCAGGGGATCAGCCCCAGCATTTT
TRBJ2-7 . . TRBV18 CASSPWDSLGDETYEQYF TGTGCCAGCTCACCATGGGACTCCTTGGGGGATGAAACCTACGAGCAGTACTTC
TRBJ2-1 TRBD2 . TRBV19 CATSTSGSYNEQFF TGTGCCACCTCGACTAGCGGCTCCTACAATGAGCAGTTCTTC
TRBJ2-1 . . TRBV4-1 CASSPQTGATDNEQFF TGCGCCAGCAGCCCACAAACGGGTGCCACTGACAATGAGCAGTTCTTC
TRBJ1-1 . . TRBV21-1 CASSKEDWNTEAFF TGTGCCAGCAGCAAGGAGGACTGGAACACTGAAGCTTTCTTT
TRBJ1-5 TRBD1 . TRBV9 CASSVTGVGQPQHF TGTGCCAGCAGCGTGACAGGGGTGGGGCAGCCCCAGCATTTT
TRBJ2-1 . once TRBV30 CAWSVRRGTYNEQFF TGTGCCTGGAGTGTACGGAGGGGAACCTACAATGAGCAGTTCTTC
TRBJ2-2 . once TRBV30 CAWSEWAAGELFF TGTGCCTGGAGTGAATGGGCAGCCGGGGAGCTGTTTTTT
TRBJ2-7 TRBD1 . TRBV28 CASSRGQGEVEQYF TGTGCCAGCAGCCGCGGACAGGGGGAGGTCGAGCAGTACTTC
TRBJ1-2 . . TRBV2 CASSASGRAYGYTF TGTGCCAGCAGTGCCTCGGGACGGGCCTATGGCTACACCTTC
TRBJ1-1 TRBD1 . TRBV6-2/TRBV6-3 CASSTTGGPNTEAFF TGTGCCAGCAGTACCACAGGGGGCCCCAACACTGAAGCTTTCTTT
TRBJ2-7 TRBD1 . TRBV19 CASSVPGQVYEQYF TGTGCCAGTAGTGTCCCGGGACAGGTCTACGAGCAGTACTTC
TRBJ1-1 . . TRBV5-1 CASSGTGERTEAFF TGCGCCAGCAGCGGGACGGGTGAACGGACTGAAGCTTTCTTT
TRBJ1-6 . . TRBV2 CASSEARQAGDNSPLHF TGTGCCAGCAGTGAAGCGCGACAGGCGGGAGATAATTCACCCCTCCACTTT
TRBJ2-3 TRBD2 . TRBV5-1 CASSYSRLAGMTDTQYF TGCGCCAGCAGCTACTCAAGACTAGCGGGGATGACAGATACGCAGTATTTT
TRBJ2-3 TRBD2 . TRBV9 CASSPGLAGGFTDTQYF TGTGCCAGCAGCCCGGGACTAGCGGGGGGGTTCACAGATACGCAGTATTTT
TRBJ1-6 . . TRBV11-2 CASSLENNSPLHF TGTGCCAGCAGCTTAGAAAATAATTCACCCCTCCACTTT
TRBJ1-1 TRBD1 . TRBV30 CAWGLSRTGGDTEAFF TGTGCCTGGGGCTTATCACGGACAGGGGGGGACACTGAAGCTTTCTTT
TRBJ2-4 . . TRBV19 CASSILSRGPTKNIQYF TGTGCCAGTAGTATCCTCTCCAGGGGTCCAACCAAAAACATTCAGTACTTC
TRBJ2-5 . . TRBV15 CATSRSLGPQETQYF TGTGCCACCAGCAGATCCCTTGGCCCCCAAGAGACCCAGTACTTC
TRBJ2-2 . . TRBV6-2/TRBV6-3 CASSYGSENTGELFF TGTGCCAGCAGTTACGGGTCAGAAAACACCGGGGAGCTGTTTTTT
TRBJ1-1 . . TRBV5-1 CASSLQGRINTEAFF TGCGCCAGCAGCTTGCAAGGAAGGATTAACACTGAAGCTTTCTTT